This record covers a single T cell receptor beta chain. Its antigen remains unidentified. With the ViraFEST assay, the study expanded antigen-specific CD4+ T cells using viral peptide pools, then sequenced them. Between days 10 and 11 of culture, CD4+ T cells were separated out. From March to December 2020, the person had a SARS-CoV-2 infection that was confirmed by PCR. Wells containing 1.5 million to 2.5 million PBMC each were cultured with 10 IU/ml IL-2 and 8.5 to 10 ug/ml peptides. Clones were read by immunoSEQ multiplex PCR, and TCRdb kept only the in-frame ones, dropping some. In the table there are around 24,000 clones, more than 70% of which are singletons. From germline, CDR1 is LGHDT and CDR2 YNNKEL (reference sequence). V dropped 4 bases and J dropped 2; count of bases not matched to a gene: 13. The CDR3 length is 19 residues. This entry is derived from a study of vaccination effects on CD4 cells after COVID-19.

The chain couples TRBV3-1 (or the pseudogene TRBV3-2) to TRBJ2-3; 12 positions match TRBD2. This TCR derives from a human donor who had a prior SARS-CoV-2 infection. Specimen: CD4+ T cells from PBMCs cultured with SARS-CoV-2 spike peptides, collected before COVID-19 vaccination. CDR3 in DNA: TGTGCCAGCAGCCCAACTGCCGGACTAGCGGGGTTGAACACAGATACGCAGTATTTT. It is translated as CASSPTAGLAGLNTDTQYF.